The 31 T cell receptor beta chains below were found in one sample sequenced in a study of shared clonotypes between healthy human individuals. The data were produced by immunoSEQ multiplex PCR, yet TCRdb's version contains in-frame clones alone and is incomplete. The repertoire holds about 490,000 clones, over 70% seen once, with about 13% in the top ten. The sample taken for sequencing was PBMCs. The receptor set was obtained from a middle-aged woman in good health. Some clones in this sample may be carry-over from other donors' samples.

The CDR3 loop is CASSLREQTGELFF. The CDR3, as DNA: TGTGCCAGCTCATTGCGGGAACAAACCGGGGAGCTGTTTTTT. The chain is built from TRBV18 and TRBJ2-2, with D maybe TRBD2 (6 bases). Trimming left V 5 bases short and J 5 bases short, with 12 bases between. The CDR3 has 14 amino acids. Germline V gives CDR1 KGHSH, CDR2 LQKENI. The full variable domain, in which reference TRBV18 and TRBJ2-2 provide the parts outside the CDR3, is NAGVMQNPRHLVRRRGQEARLRCSPMKGHSHVYWYRQLPEEGLKFMVYLQKENIIDESGMPKERFSAEFPKEGPSILRIQQVVRGDSAAYFCASSLREQTGELFFGEGSRLTVL.

The rearrangement uses TRBV12-5 and TRBJ1-1, with D hard to call. The V end was cut by 9 bases, the J end by 5 bases, with 22 bases between. The CDR3 totals 15 residues. Germline lookup yields CDR1 LGHNT and CDR2 FRNRAP. The CDR3 loop is CASALITGRHTEAFF. The CDR3, as DNA: TGTGCTAGCGCTCTCATAACGGGCCGGCATACTGAAGCTTTCTTT.

The chain joins TRBV7-2 to TRBJ1-1; D uncertain. CDR3 length equals 13 residues. Trimming took off 4 bases at V and 0 bases at J, with 6 bases between the two ends. Germline V gives CDR1 SGHTA, CDR2 FQGNSA. This CDR3 reads CASSYSLNTEAFF. The DNA of the CDR3 is TGTGCCAGCAGCTACTCTTTGAACACTGAAGCTTTCTTT.

The J gene is TRBJ2-1, the V gene TRBV5-1; D is ambiguous. CDR3 length equals 14 residues. The germline V and J ends were trimmed by 1 base and 6 bases, with 11 bases remaining between them. Germline loops: CDR1 SGHRS, CDR2 YFSETQ. In DNA form, the CDR3 reads TGCGCCAGCAGCTTGAGCGACACCGTCAATGAGCAGTTCTTC. As protein: CASSLSDTVNEQFF.

This clone was recorded once. The chain uses TRBV5-8 and TRBJ2-3, with D perhaps being TRBD1 or TRBD2 (5 bases each). The CDR3 consists of 13 residues. The V gene's germline CDR1 is SGHTS and CDR2 YDEGEE. Between the trimmed V and J ends, which lost 1 base and 9 bases, there was a span of 12 bases. CDR3 in amino acids: CASSLSLGDTQYF. CDR3 bases: TGTGCCAGCAGCTTGTCCCTCGGGGACACGCAGTATTTT.

This chain connects TRBV6-1 to TRBJ2-7; 7 bases are shared with TRBD1. V trimming: 4 bases; J trimming: 5 bases; junction bases outside the gene matches: 8. There are 14 residues in the CDR3. Germline-derived CDR1 and CDR2 are MNHNS and SASEGT. The CDR3 sequence: CASSAPRGIDEQYF. The CDR3 DNA follows: TGTGCCAGCAGTGCTCCCAGGGGGATCGACGAGCAGTACTTC.

To note about this clone: With only one base between it and a far larger clone, this is likely a read error. Other DNA sequences in the sample encode the same CDR3. The chain links TRBV7-9 to TRBJ1-4, with a weak D call TRBD1 (6 bases). The germline V gene has CDR1 SEHNR and CDR2 FQNEAQ (reference sequence). CDR3 length equals 16 residues. The CDR3 nucleotides are TGTGCTAGCAGCTTAAGTTCGGGTCAAGGGGGTGAAAAACTGTTTTTT. It is translated as CASSLSSGQGGEKLFF.

About this clone itself: One base separates it from a far larger clone, so it is likely a read error. For the CDR3, the DNA is TGTGCCAGCAGTTACCTGACTAGCGGGAGCCGGGATACGCAGTATTTT. Its protein product is CASSYLTSGSRDTQYF. The V gene is TRBV6-5, the J gene TRBJ2-3; 12 nucleotides line up with TRBD2. The germline V gene has CDR1 MNHEY and CDR2 SVGAGI. The CDR3 covers 16 residues. V lost 2 bases and J lost 6; bases outside the gene matches: 6.

This clone was found many times. This chain uses TRBV10-2 with TRBJ2-1; 8 nucleotides match TRBD1. With 7 bases clipped from V and 6 bases from J, the junction kept 8 bases outside the gene matches. This CDR3 contains 14 residues. Germline CDR1 WSHSY, CDR2 SAAADI. The CDR3 is CASTPPGGPNEQFF. For the CDR3, the DNA is TGCGCCAGCACTCCACCAGGGGGCCCCAATGAGCAGTTCTTC.

Worth noting for this clone: This likely reflects a read error, since a far larger clone is one base away. V gene TRBV6-1 combines with J gene TRBJ1-1; perhaps TRBD1 as D (5 bases). There are 15 residues in the CDR3. CDR1 MNHNS and CDR2 SASEGT come from the germline V gene. Trimming pared 5 bases from V and 10 bases from J, leaving 23 bases between. CDR3 amino acids: CASSPWNPRERGAFF. CDR3 nucleotides: TGTGCCAGCAGTCCCTGGAACCCCAGGGAACGCGGAGCTTTCTTT.

The CDR3 nucleotides are TGTGCCAGCGGGACACAACTGTCCTACGAGCAGTACTTC. Protein sequence: CASGTQLSYEQYF. The V and J genes are TRBV27 and TRBJ2-7, with D possibly being TRBD1 (6 bases). Germline loops: CDR1 MNHEY, CDR2 SMNVEV (reference sequence). V lost 8 bases, J lost 1 base, and 12 bases lay in between. The CDR3 loop spans 13 amino acids.

This sequence joins TRBV7-3 and TRBJ2-2; unclear D gene. V was trimmed by 5 bases and J by 6 bases, leaving 7 bases between them. This CDR3 is built from 12 residues. CDR1 is SGHTA, CDR2 FQGTGA, per germline. The CDR3 DNA reads as TGTGCCAGCAGCCCCTTAGCCGGGGAGCTGTTTTTT. Translated: CASSPLAGELFF.

The chain couples TRBV6-6 to TRBJ2-2; D is unresolved. Trimming left V 6 bases short and J 6 bases short, with 8 bases between. The CDR3 contains 12 residues. From germline, CDR1 is MNHNY and CDR2 SVGAGI (reference sequence). CDR3 bases: TGTGCCAGCAGCCGGTTTTCCGGGGAGCTGTTTTTT. It is translated as CASSRFSGELFF.

The gene calls are TRBV4-3 and TRBJ2-2; 9 bases line up with TRBD2. This CDR3 comprises 17 residues. Losses at the gene ends were 0 bases for V and 4 bases for J; bases not matched to a gene: 6. CDR1 LGHNA and CDR2 YSLEER come from the germline V gene. CDR3 protein: CASSQERRTSATGELFF. CDR3 in DNA: TGCGCCAGCAGCCAAGAGAGGAGGACTAGCGCCACCGGGGAGCTGTTTTTT.

This clone appeared a few times. Given a far larger clone just one base away, this is likely a sequencing read error. The chain has TRBV6-1 and TRBJ1-1; 7 bases are shared with TRBD1. CDR3 length: 15 residues. Per the germline V gene, CDR1 is MNHNS and CDR2 is SASEGT. The CDR3 sequence is CANSEQEDRATEAFF. The CDR3 nucleotides are TGTGCCAACAGTGAACAGGAAGACAGGGCGACTGAAGCTTTCTTT.

Comment on this clone: A read error likely explains this, since a far larger clone differs by one base. The sample carries other DNA sequences with the same CDR3. The rearrangement uses TRBV7-2 and TRBJ1-4; a weak D match, TRBD1 (5 bases). The CDR3 has 14 amino acids. Germline V gives CDR1 SGHTA, CDR2 FQGNSA. The CDR3 is CASSPQRGGEKLFF. CDR3 bases: TGTGCTAGCAGCCCGCAGAGGGGTGGTGAAAAACTGTTTTTT.

The chain carries TRBV5-1 and TRBJ2-2; D possibly corresponds to TRBD1 (5 bases). CDR3 length equals 14 residues. Trimming removed 3 bases at V and 6 bases at J, with 12 bases between. Germline CDR1 SGHRS, CDR2 YFSETQ. The CDR3: CASSSLSGPGELFF. The CDR3 coding sequence is TGCGCCAGCAGCTCGCTCTCAGGGCCCGGGGAGCTGTTTTTT.

The V gene is TRBV27, the J gene TRBJ2-7; D gene uncertain. The CDR3 covers 16 residues. The germline CDR1 and CDR2 sequences are MNHEY and SMNVEV (reference sequence). V was clipped by 4 bases and J by 3 bases, with 19 bases between them. The CDR3 DNA reads TGTGCCAGCAGTTCTCTCGCTCCCCCACCGCGCTACGAGCAGTACTTC. Its translation: CASSSLAPPPRYEQYF.

The rearrangement joins TRBV7-6 to TRBJ2-2, with 13 bases aligning to TRBD2. With V trimmed by 5 bases and J by 4 bases, 4 bases remained unmatched. CDR3 length: 16 amino acids. CDR1 and CDR2 (germline): SGHVS, FNYEAQ. The CDR3 is CASSPGLAGVTGELFF. The CDR3 DNA is TGTGCCAGCAGCCCCGGACTAGCGGGGGTCACCGGGGAGCTGTTTTTT.

The V and J genes are TRBV2 and TRBJ1-1; D unclear. Germline loops: CDR1 SNHLY, CDR2 FYNNEI. Trimming took off 0 bases at V and 0 bases at J, with 5 bases between the two ends. CDR3 length: 14 residues. CDR3 residues: CASSEALVNTEAFF. CDR3 sequence (DNA): TGTGCCAGCAGTGAAGCTCTTGTGAACACTGAAGCTTTCTTT.

With regard to this clone: A read error is likely here: a far larger clone is one base away. At the DNA level, this CDR3 is encoded by other sequences in the same sample as well. The V and J genes are TRBV28 and TRBJ1-5; D gene ambiguous. With 5 bases removed from V and 4 bases from J, the gap between germline ends came to 6 bases. CDR1 is MDHEN and CDR2 is SYDVKM in the germline V gene. The CDR3 extends over 12 amino acids. The chain's CDR3 is CASSAGNQPQHF. The DNA for the CDR3 is TGTGCCAGCAGTGCAGGTAATCAGCCCCAGCATTTT.

The chain is built from TRBV7-9 and TRBJ2-1; D remains unclear. The V and J ends lost 11 bases and 5 bases respectively, with 7 bases between them. In germline, CDR1 is SEHNR, CDR2 FQNEAQ (reference sequence). This CDR3 has 10 amino acids. This CDR3 reads CAPGDNEQFF. The CDR3 DNA reads TGTGCCCCCGGAGACAATGAGCAGTTCTTC.

This clone was seen a few times. Additional DNA sequences in this sample encode the identical CDR3. CDR3 sequence reads: CASSFQGTDTQYF. The CDR3 DNA follows: TGTGCCAGCAGCTTTCAAGGTACAGATACGCAGTATTTT. This sequence joins TRBV7-9 and TRBJ2-3; D uncertain. This CDR3 comprises 13 residues. The ends were cut back, 3 bases at V and 3 bases at J, with 7 bases in the middle. The germline V gene has CDR1 SEHNR and CDR2 FQNEAQ (reference sequence).

The V and J genes are TRBV7-3 and TRBJ2-1; TRBD2 agrees at 8 bases. The J segment lost 3 bases and the V segment lost 6 bases, leaving 10 bases of the junction unmatched. This CDR3 spans 16 amino acids. Germline lookup yields CDR1 SGHTA and CDR2 FQGTGA. The CDR3 spells CASSPQTSASYNEQFF. The DNA for the CDR3 is TGTGCCAGCAGTCCTCAGACTAGCGCTAGCTACAATGAGCAGTTCTTC.

Concerning this clone: A read error is the likely source, as a far larger clone sits one nucleotide away. The chain couples TRBV28 to TRBJ2-5, with D hard to call. The CDR3 loop spans 12 amino acids. Germline V gene sequence: CDR1 MDHEN, CDR2 SYDVKM. V was clipped by 5 bases and J by 0 bases, with 4 bases between them. The CDR3: CASSVYQETQYF. CDR3 DNA: TGTGCCAGCAGTGTGTACCAAGAGACCCAGTACTTC.

The chain combines TRBV6-1 with TRBJ2-5, with D possibly TRBD1 on 6 matching bases. V was clipped by 6 bases and J by 4 bases, with 12 bases between them. Germline CDR1 is MNHNS and CDR2 is SASEGT. This CDR3 contains 13 residues. DNA of the CDR3: TGTGCCAGCAGGAGGGGGTTCCGAGAGACCCAGTACTTC. This encodes CASRRGFRETQYF.

This chain connects TRBV28 to TRBJ2-7; 11 bases are a match to TRBD1. Germline V lookup: CDR1 MDHEN, CDR2 SYDVKM. Trimming took 6 bases from V and 4 from J; bases not matched to a gene: 20. This CDR3 has 19 amino acids. In DNA form, the CDR3 reads TGTGCCAGCAGCGCGCATCCGGGACAGGGGGTGGGAGACTCATACGAGCAGTACTTC. Protein: CASSAHPGQGVGDSYEQYF.

A remark on this clone: The same CDR3 also results from other DNA sequences found in this sample. The V call is TRBV30, the J call TRBJ1-1; D possibly corresponds to TRBD1 (6 bases). This CDR3 comprises 11 residues. The V gene lost 1 base and the J gene lost 10 bases, with 10 bases spanning the gap. Per the germline V gene, CDR1 is GTSNPN and CDR2 is SVGIG (reference sequence). CDR3 sequence: CAWSGGLGAFF. Here the CDR3 DNA reads TGTGCCTGGAGTGGGGGGCTCGGAGCTTTCTTT. The variable domain in full, with the rest retrieved from reference TRBV30 and TRBJ1-1, is SQTIHQWPATLVQPVGSPLSLECTVEGTSNPNLYWYRQAAGRGLQLLFYSVGIGQISSEVPQNLSASRPQDRQFILSSKKLLLSDSGFYLCAWSGGLGAFFGQGTRLTVV.

The chain has TRBV9 and TRBJ1-1, with D possibly TRBD1 on 5 matching bases. This CDR3 has 14 amino acids. The V end was cut by 4 bases, the J end by 2 bases, with 12 bases between. Germline CDR1 reads SGDLS; CDR2 reads YYNGEE. CDR3 loop: CASSPTRGNTEAFF. CDR3 sequence (DNA): TGTGCCAGCAGCCCGACTAGGGGTAACACTGAAGCTTTCTTT. The full variable domain, completed using reference TRBV9 and TRBJ1-1, is DSGVTQTPKHLITATGQRVTLRCSPRSGDLSVYWYQQSLDQGLQFLIQYYNGEERAKGNILERFSAQQFPDLHSELNLSSLELGDSALYFCASSPTRGNTEAFFGQGTRLTVV.

The chain couples TRBV2 to TRBJ2-3; 14 bases line up with TRBD2. V dropped 5 bases and J dropped 0; count of bases not matched to a gene: 1. CDR3 size: 16 residues. Per germline, CDR1 SNHLY and CDR2 FYNNEI. The CDR3 DNA reads as TGTGCCAGCAGTCGGACTAGCGGGGGGAGCACAGATACGCAGTATTTT. It is translated as CASSRTSGGSTDTQYF. Complete variable domain (other parts from reference TRBV2 and TRBJ2-3): EPEVTQTPSHQVTQMGQEVILRCVPISNHLYFYWYRQILGQKVEFLVSFYNNEISEKSEIFDDQFSVERPDGSNFTLKIRSTKLEDSAMYFCASSRTSGGSTDTQYFGPGTRLTVL.

Only one count was recorded for this clone. The chain couples TRBV6-4 to TRBJ1-1; 9 bases match TRBD1. The CDR3 covers 13 residues. The J segment lost 7 bases and the V segment lost 10 bases, leaving 10 bases of the junction unmatched. Germline V CDR1 and CDR2: MRHNA, SNTAGT. CDR3 residues: CAIPGQGGIEAFF. The CDR3 nucleotides read TGTGCCATTCCGGGACAGGGTGGGATTGAAGCTTTCTTT.